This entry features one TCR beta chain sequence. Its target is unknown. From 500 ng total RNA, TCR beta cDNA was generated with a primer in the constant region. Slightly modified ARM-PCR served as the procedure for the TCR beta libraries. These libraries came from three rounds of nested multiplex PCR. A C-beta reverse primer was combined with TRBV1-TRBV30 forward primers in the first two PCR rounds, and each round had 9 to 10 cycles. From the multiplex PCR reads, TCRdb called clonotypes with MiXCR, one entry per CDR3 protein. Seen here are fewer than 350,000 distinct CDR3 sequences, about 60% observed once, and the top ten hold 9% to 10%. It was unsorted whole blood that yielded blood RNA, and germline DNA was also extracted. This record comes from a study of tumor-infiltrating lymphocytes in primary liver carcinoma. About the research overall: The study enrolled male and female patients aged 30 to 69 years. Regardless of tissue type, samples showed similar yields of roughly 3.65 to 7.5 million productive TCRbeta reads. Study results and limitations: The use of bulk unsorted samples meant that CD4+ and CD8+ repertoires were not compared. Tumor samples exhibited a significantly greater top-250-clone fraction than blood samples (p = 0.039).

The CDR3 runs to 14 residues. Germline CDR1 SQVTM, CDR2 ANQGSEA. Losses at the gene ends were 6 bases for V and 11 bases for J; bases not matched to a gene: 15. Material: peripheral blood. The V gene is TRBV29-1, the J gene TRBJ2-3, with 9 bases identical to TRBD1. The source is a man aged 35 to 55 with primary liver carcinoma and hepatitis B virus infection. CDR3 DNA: TGCAGCGTCGACCGGGACAGGGCGGTACATATGCAGTATTTT. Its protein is CSVDRDRAVHMQYF.